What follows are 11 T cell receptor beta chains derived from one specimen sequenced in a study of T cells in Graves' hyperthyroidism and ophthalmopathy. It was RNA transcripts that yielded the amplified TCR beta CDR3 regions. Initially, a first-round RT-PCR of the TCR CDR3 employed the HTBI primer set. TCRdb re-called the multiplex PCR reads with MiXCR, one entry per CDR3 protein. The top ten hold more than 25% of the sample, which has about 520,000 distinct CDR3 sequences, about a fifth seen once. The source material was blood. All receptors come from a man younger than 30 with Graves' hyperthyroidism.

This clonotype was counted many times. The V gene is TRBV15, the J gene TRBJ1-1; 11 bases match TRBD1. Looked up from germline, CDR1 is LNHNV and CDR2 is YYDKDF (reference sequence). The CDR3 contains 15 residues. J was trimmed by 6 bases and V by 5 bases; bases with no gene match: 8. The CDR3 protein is CATSEGTGGSAEAFF. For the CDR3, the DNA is TGTGCCACCAGCGAGGGGACAGGGGGTTCCGCTGAAGCTTTCTTT.

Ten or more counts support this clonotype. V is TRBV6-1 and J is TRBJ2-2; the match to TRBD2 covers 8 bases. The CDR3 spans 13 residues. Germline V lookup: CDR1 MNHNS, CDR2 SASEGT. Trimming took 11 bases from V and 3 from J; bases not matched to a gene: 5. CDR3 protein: CAPGGDYTGELFF. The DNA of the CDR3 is TGTGCCCCGGGGGGGGACTACACCGGGGAGCTGTTTTTT.

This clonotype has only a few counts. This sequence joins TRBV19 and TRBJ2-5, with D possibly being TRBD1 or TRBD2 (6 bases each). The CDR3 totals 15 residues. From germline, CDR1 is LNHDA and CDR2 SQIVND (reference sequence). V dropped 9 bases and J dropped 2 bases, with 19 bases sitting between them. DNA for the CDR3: TGTGCCAGCGGAACTGGGGGGCGCTTACAAGAGACCCAGTACTTC. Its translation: CASGTGGRLQETQYF.

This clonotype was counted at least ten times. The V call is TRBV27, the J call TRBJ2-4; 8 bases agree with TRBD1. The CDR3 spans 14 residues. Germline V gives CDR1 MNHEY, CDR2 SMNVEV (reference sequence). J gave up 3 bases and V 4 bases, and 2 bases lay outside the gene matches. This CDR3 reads CASSYRGVKNIQYF. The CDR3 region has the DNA TGTGCCAGCAGTTACAGGGGGGTCAAAAACATTCAGTACTTC.

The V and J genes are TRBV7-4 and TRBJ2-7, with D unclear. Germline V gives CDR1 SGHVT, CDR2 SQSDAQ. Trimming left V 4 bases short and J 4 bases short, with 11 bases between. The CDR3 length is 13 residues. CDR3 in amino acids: CASSCPTRYEQYF. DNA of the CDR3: TGTGCCAGCAGCTGTCCCACAAGGTACGAGCAGTACTTC.

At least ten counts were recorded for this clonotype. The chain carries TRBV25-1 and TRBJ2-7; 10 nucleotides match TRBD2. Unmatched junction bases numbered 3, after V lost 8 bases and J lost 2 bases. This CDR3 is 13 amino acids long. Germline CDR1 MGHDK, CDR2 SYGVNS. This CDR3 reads CASGLAETYEQYF. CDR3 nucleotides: TGTGCCAGCGGACTAGCGGAAACCTACGAGCAGTACTTC.

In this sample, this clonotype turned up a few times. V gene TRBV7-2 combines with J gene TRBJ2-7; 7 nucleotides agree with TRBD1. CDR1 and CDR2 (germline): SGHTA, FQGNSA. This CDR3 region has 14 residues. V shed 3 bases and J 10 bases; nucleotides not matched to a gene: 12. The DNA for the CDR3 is TGTGCCAGCAGCTTTGACGACAGGGCCTCTCAACAGTACTTC. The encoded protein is CASSFDDRASQQYF.

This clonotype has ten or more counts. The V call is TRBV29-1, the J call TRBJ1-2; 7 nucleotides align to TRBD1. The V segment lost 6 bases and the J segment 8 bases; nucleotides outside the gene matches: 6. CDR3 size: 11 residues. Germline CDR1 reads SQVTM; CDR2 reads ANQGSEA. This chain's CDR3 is CSVMTGWGYTF. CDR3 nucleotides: TGCAGCGTCATGACAGGGTGGGGCTACACCTTC. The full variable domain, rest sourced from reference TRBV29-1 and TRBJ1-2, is SAVISQKPSRDICQRGTSLTIQCQVDSQVTMMFWYRQQPGQSLTLIATANQGSEATYESGFVIDKFPISRPNLTFSTLTVSNMSPEDSSIYLCSVMTGWGYTFGSGTRLTVV.

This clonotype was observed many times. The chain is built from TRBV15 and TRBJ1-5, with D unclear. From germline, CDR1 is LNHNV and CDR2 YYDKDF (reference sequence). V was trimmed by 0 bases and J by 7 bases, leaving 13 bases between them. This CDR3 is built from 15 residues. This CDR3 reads CATSRDRAPSQPQHF. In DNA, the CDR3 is TGTGCCACCAGCAGAGATCGGGCCCCCAGCCAGCCCCAGCATTTT.

In nucleotides, the CDR3 is TGCGCCACCAGAAGGACAGGGCCCCTTCGGGGCTACACCTTC. Protein: CATRRTGPLRGYTF. The chain joins TRBV5-1 to TRBJ1-2, with TRBD1 matching 8 bases. J gave up 8 bases and V 9 bases, and 15 bases lay outside the gene matches. The CDR3 loop spans 14 amino acids. The germline V gene has CDR1 SGHRS and CDR2 YFSETQ.

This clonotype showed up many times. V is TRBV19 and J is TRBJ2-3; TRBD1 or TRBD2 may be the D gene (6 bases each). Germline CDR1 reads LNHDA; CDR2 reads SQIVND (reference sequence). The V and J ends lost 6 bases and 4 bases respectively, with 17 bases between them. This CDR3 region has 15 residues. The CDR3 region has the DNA TGTGCCAGTAGAGGGGGACGTAGCGGCTCAGATACGCAGTATTTT. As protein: CASRGGRSGSDTQYF.